The 4 T cell receptor beta chains presented below share a single source sample, sequenced in a study of T-cell memory formation after mild COVID-19. TCRdb recomputed calls from the 5' RACE reads with MiXCR, one row per CDR3 protein. The sample has approximately 51,000 distinct CDR3 sequences; over 9% are singletons. Input material: PBMCs or a T cell subset sorted from them (not recorded which). These receptors all come from an adult woman who had mild COVID-19 (a few samples of this study predate the infection). Cell type and time point are not known.

The sample holds many counts of this clonotype. The gene calls are TRBV6-2 or TRBV6-3 and TRBJ2-3; D is uncertain. CDR3 length: 18 amino acids. CDR1 and CDR2 (germline): MNHEY, SVGEGT. V shed 0 bases and J shed 6 bases, with 22 bases lying between them. The CDR3, as DNA: TGTGCCAGCAGTTACTCGATGTTCGGGCGTGGCACGATGGATACGCAGTATTTT. Translation gives CASSYSMFGRGTMDTQYF.

The table lists this clonotype with many counts. The rearrangement uses TRBV12-3 or TRBV12-4 and TRBJ1-6; 7 positions match TRBD1. The CDR3 length is 13 residues. After removal of 6 bases from V and 13 bases from J, the junction contained 9 bases not matched to a gene. CDR3 amino acids: CASRPTGTAPLHF. The CDR3 coding sequence is TGTGCCAGCAGACCGACAGGGACGGCCCCCCTCCACTTT.

This clonotype appeared a few times. The CDR3 loop is CASSFSQGAPEAFF. The CDR3 coding sequence is TGTGCCAGCAGTTTTTCACAGGGGGCGCCTGAAGCTTTCTTT. V and J are TRBV27 and TRBJ1-1; 9 bases align to TRBD1. The CDR3 loop spans 14 amino acids. The germline V gene encodes CDR1 MNHEY and CDR2 SMNVEV (reference sequence). The V gene end was trimmed by 3 bases and the J gene end by 6 bases; junction bases not matched to a gene: 5.

As regards this clonotype: This could be a read error, since a much larger clone is one nucleotide away. The chain combines TRBV4-2 with TRBJ2-7; D is undetermined. The CDR3 is 14 residues long. CDR1 and CDR2 (germline): LGHNA, YNFKEQ. CDR3 nucleotides: TGTGCCAGAAGCCAAGATATGATGGCCTACGAGCAGTACTTC. Residues: CARSQDMMAYEQYF.